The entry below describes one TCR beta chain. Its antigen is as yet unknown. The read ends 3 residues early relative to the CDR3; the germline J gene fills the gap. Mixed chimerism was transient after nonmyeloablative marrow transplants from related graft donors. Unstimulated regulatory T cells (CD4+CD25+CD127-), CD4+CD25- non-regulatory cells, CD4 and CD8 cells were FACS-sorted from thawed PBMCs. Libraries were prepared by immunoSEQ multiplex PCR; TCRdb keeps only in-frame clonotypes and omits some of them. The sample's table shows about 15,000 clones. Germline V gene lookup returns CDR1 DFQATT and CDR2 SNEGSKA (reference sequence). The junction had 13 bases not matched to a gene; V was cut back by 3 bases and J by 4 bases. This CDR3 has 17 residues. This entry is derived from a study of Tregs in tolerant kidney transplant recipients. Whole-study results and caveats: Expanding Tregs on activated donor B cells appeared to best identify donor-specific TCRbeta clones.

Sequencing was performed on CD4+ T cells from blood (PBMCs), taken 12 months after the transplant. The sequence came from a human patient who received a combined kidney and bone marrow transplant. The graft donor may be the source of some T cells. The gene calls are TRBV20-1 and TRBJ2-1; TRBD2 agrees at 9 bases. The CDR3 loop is CSARGAWREGSYNEQFF. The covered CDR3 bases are TGCAGTGCTAGGGGGGCCTGGCGGGAGGGTTCTTACAATGAG.